What follows are 11 T cell receptor beta chains derived from one specimen sequenced in a study of graft-versus-host responses after intestinal transplantation. TCRdb keeps only in-frame clones here, not all; method: immunoSEQ multiplex PCR. The sample holds tens of thousands of clones; 85% to 95% are singletons and the top ten take roughly 6%. This material consisted of PBMCs, taken roughly 760 days after a first intestinal transplant, on the day of a second. The receptors shown here come from a human patient who received an intestinal transplant, so some T cells may come from the graft donor.

As DNA, the CDR3 is TGTGCCAGTAGTATTTGGGGTTCCACAGATACGCAGTATTTT. This codes for CASSIWGSTDTQYF. The chain is built from TRBV19 and TRBJ2-3; D is uncertain. CDR3 size: 14 residues. V was clipped by 3 bases and J by 2 bases, with 9 bases between them. Germline CDR1 is LNHDA and CDR2 is SQIVND (reference sequence).

This chain connects TRBV5-4 to TRBJ2-1; D is uncertain. Trimming removed 2 bases at V and 10 bases at J, with 7 bases between. Germline V gene data show CDR1 as SGHNT and CDR2 as YYREEE (reference sequence). The CDR3 contains 11 residues. The CDR3 protein is CASSLQGEQFF. CDR3 DNA: TGTGCCAGCAGCTTACAAGGCGAGCAGTTCTTC.

Details on this clone: The identical CDR3 is also encoded by other nucleotide sequences in the sample. This chain uses TRBV7-3 with TRBJ2-2; D uncertain. V lost 1 base and J lost 5, with 2 bases in between. Germline assignment: CDR1 SGHTA and CDR2 FQGTGA. The CDR3 sequence is 12 residues long. CDR3 DNA: TGTGCCAGCAGCTTAAGTACCGGGGAGCTGTTTTTT. Amino acids: CASSLSTGELFF. Variable domain in full (rest from reference TRBV7-3 and TRBJ2-2): GAGVSQTPSNKVTEKGKYVELRCDPISGHTALYWYRQSLGQGPEFLIYFQGTGAADDSGLPNDRFFAVRPEGSVSTLKIQRTERGDSAVYLCASSLSTGELFFGEGSRLTVL.

This chain links TRBV19 with TRBJ1-1; the D is unclear. The CDR3 contains 10 residues. Germline CDR1 is LNHDA and CDR2 is SQIVND (reference sequence). Trimming took off 6 bases at V and 6 bases at J, with 5 bases between the two ends. In DNA, the CDR3 is TGTGCCAGTAGAACCTCTGAAGCTTTCTTT. Translation gives CASRTSEAFF.

J is TRBJ1-1 and V is TRBV18; D uncertain. V was shortened by 4 bases and J by 2 bases, with 14 bases between the two germline ends. CDR3 length: 15 amino acids. Germline CDR1 reads KGHSH; CDR2 reads LQKENI. The CDR3 is CASSRSTQINTEAFF. The CDR3 nucleotides read TGTGCCAGCTCACGTAGTACCCAGATAAACACTGAAGCTTTCTTT.

The genes are TRBV4-1 and TRBJ1-1; TRBD1 is a possible D gene (6 bases). V dropped 1 base and J dropped 1 base, with 10 bases sitting between them. In germline, CDR1 is MGHRA, CDR2 YSYEKL. This CDR3 comprises 15 residues. The CDR3 protein is CASSQVPGQNTEAFF. CDR3 nucleotide sequence: TGCGCCAGCAGCCAAGTCCCGGGACAGAACACTGAAGCTTTCTTT.

The chain couples TRBV5-1 to TRBJ2-6; 7 bases map to TRBD1. V was clipped by 2 bases and J by 0 bases; unmatched bases: 5. Germline CDR1 reads SGHRS; CDR2 reads YFSETQ. This CDR3 has 17 amino acids. The CDR3 region is CASSFRGTDSGANVLTF. CDR3 nucleotides: TGCGCCAGCAGCTTCCGAGGGACAGACTCTGGGGCCAACGTCCTGACTTTC. Based on the CDR3 plus reference TRBV5-1 and TRBJ2-6, the full variable domain is KAGVTQTPRYLIKTRGQQVTLSCSPISGHRSVSWYQQTPGQGLQFLFEYFSETQRNKGNFPGRFSGRQFSNSRSEMNVSTLELGDSALYLCASSFRGTDSGANVLTFGAGSRLTVL.

The chain couples TRBV5-4 to TRBJ2-1; no clear D. Germline V gives CDR1 SGHNT, CDR2 YYREEE (reference sequence). The V end was cut by 3 bases, the J end by 2 bases, with 12 bases between. The CDR3 covers 15 residues. The CDR3 loop is CASSSFLGTYNEQFF. In nucleotides, the CDR3 is TGTGCCAGCAGCTCGTTCCTTGGGACCTACAATGAGCAGTTCTTC. The whole variable domain, remainder taken from reference TRBV5-4 and TRBJ2-1, is ETGVTQSPTHLIKTRGQQVTLRCSSQSGHNTVSWYQQALGQGPQFIFQYYREEENGRGNFPPRFSGLQFPNYSSELNVNALELDDSALYLCASSSFLGTYNEQFFGPGTRLTVL.

The chain employs TRBV6-5 and TRBJ1-2; possible D gene TRBD1, 6 bases. Germline V gene data show CDR1 as MNHEY and CDR2 as SVGAGI. V lost 6 bases and J 8 bases, leaving 13 bases between the germline ends. The CDR3 is 12 amino acids. The CDR3 nucleotides are TGTGCCAGCAGACCTGAGGGGGGAGGCTACACCTTC. The encoded protein is CASRPEGGGYTF.

V and J are TRBV27 and TRBJ2-7, with 9 bases fitting TRBD1. Per the germline V gene, CDR1 is MNHEY and CDR2 is SMNVEV (reference sequence). The CDR3 spans 16 residues. Trimming cost V 5 bases and J 0 bases; bases outside gene matches: 8. In nucleotides, the CDR3 is TGTGCCAGCAGTCTCCTCCGACAGGGGGGCTCCTACGAGCAGTACTTC. It codes for CASSLLRQGGSYEQYF.

The chain carries TRBV6-5 and TRBJ2-2; TRBD1 or TRBD2 may be the D gene (5 bases each). This CDR3 has 12 amino acids. The ends were cut back, 8 bases at V and 6 bases at J, with 10 bases in the middle. The germline V gene encodes CDR1 MNHEY and CDR2 SVGAGI. The CDR3 here is CASQGEPGELFF. For the CDR3, the DNA is TGTGCCAGCCAAGGGGAGCCCGGGGAGCTGTTTTTT.